The clone carrying this T cell receptor (beta chain) was seen a single time. The data originate from a study of T cells in Graves' hyperthyroidism and ophthalmopathy. Between the trimmed V and J ends, which lost 3 bases and 10 bases, there was a span of 7 bases. The CDR3 totals 11 residues. Germline V lookup: CDR1 LNHDA, CDR2 SQIVND (reference sequence). What was amplified from RNA transcripts were TCR beta CDR3 regions. TCR CDR3 regions were first amplified by RT-PCR with HTBI primers. One entry per CDR3 protein results from TCRdb running MiXCR on the multiplex PCR reads. The sample holds around 500,000 distinct CDR3 sequences, about 20% seen once.

The gene calls are TRBV19 and TRBJ2-1; no clear D. Material for sequencing was blood. The sequence derives from an older woman with Graves' ophthalmopathy. For the CDR3, the DNA is TGTGCCAGTAGTATGGGCCTAGAGCAGTTCTTC. It yields the protein CASSMGLEQFF. Drawing the rest from reference TRBV19 and TRBJ2-1, the complete variable domain is DGGITQSPKYLFRKEGQNVTLSCEQNLNHDAMYWYRQDPGQGLRLIYYSQIVNDFQKGDIAEGYSVSREKKESFPLTVTSAQKNPTAFYLCASSMGLEQFFGPGTRLTVL.